This TCR beta chain was captured in a study of cytomegalovirus exposure and HLA in healthy donors. Study outcomes and limitations: Most TCR sequences showed up rarely, but some public TCRs showed up in many donors.

This clone was observed a handful of times. Its antigen is not identified. The PCR had 60 Vbeta and 13 Jbeta primers. Assay used: immunoSEQ multiplex PCR; TCRdb lists only in-frame clones, some missing. This sample has some 130,000 clones, with nearly 80% found just once. CDR1 MNHEY and CDR2 SVGAGI come from the germline V gene. This CDR3 has 11 residues. Trimming shortened V by 2 bases and J by 11 bases, and 9 bases separated the two germline ends. The sequence came from a man in his thirties or forties in good health and CMV-seronegative. Input material: PBMCs. The chain employs TRBV6-5 and TRBJ1-1; no firm D call. The CDR3 coding sequence is TGTGCCAGCAGTTACGGCGGAGGGGCTTTCTTT. Translated: CASSYGGGAFF.